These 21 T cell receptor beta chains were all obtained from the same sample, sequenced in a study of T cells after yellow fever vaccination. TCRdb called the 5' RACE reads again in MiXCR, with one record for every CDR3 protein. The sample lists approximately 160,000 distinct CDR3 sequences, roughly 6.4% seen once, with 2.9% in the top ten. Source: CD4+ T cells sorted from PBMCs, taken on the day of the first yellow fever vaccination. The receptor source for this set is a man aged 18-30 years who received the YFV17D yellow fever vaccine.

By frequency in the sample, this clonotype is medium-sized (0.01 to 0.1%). Here the CDR3 DNA reads TGTGCCAGCAGCTTCTATGGGACAGAAAAAAACATTCAGTACTTC. This codes for CASSFYGTEKNIQYF. The chain combines TRBV7-2 with TRBJ2-4, with 7 bases that match TRBD1. Germline V gene data show CDR1 as SGHTA and CDR2 as FQGNSA. The CDR3 runs 15 residues. With 3 bases clipped from V and 4 bases from J, the junction kept 6 bases outside the gene matches.

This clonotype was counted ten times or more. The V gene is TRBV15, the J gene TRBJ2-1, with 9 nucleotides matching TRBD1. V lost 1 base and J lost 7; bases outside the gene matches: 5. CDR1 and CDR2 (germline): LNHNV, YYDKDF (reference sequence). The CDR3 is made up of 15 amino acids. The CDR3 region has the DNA TGTGCCACCAGCAGAGGGGGACAGGGAATAAATGAGCAGTTCTTC. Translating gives CATSRGGQGINEQFF. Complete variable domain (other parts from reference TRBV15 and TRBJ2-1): DAMVIQNPRYQVTQFGKPVTLSCSQTLNHNVMYWYQQKSSQAPKLLFHYYDKDFNNEADTPDNFQSRRPNTSFCFLDIRSPGLGDTAMYLCATSRGGQGINEQFFGPGTRLTVL.

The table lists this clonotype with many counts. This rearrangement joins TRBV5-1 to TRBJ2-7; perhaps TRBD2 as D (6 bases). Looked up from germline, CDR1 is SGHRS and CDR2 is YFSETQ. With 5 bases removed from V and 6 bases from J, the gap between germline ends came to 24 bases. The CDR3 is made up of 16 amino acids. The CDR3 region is CASSRVADILAGEQYF. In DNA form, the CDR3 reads TGCGCCAGCAGTCGGGTAGCGGATATCTTGGCCGGCGAGCAGTACTTC.

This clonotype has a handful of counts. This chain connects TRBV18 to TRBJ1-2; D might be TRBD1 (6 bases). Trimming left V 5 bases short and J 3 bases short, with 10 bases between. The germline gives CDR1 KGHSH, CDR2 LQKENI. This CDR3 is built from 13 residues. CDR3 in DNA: TGTGCCAGCTCAGCGGACAGTTACTATGGCTACACCTTC. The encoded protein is CASSADSYYGYTF.

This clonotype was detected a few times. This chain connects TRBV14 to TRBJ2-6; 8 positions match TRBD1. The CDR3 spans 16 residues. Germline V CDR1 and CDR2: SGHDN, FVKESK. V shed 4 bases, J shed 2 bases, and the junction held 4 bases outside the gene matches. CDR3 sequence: CASSPRQGPGANVLTF. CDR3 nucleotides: TGTGCCAGCAGCCCGCGACAGGGGCCTGGGGCCAACGTCCTGACTTTC.

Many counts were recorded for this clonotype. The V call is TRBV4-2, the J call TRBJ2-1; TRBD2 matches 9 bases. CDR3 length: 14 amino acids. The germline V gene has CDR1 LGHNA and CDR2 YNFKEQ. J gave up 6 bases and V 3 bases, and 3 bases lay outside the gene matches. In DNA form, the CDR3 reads TGTGCCAGCAGCCAGGAGACTAGCGGCAATGAGCAGTTCTTC. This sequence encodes CASSQETSGNEQFF.

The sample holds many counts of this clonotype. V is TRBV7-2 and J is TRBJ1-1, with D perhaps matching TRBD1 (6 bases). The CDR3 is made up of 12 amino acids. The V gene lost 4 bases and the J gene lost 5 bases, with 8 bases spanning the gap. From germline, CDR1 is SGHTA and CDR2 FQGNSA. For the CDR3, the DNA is TGTGCCAGCAGCTACAGGGAGACTGAAGCTTTCTTT. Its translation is CASSYRETEAFF.

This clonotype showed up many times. CDR3 DNA: TGTGCCAGCTCACCGGGACAGGGAGTTCATTATGGCTACACCTTC. This codes for CASSPGQGVHYGYTF. V usage is TRBV18 and J usage is TRBJ1-2; 9 bases are a match to TRBD1. CDR1 and CDR2 from the germline V gene are KGHSH and LQKENI. With V trimmed by 3 bases and J by 5 bases, 7 bases remained unmatched. The CDR3 spans 15 residues.

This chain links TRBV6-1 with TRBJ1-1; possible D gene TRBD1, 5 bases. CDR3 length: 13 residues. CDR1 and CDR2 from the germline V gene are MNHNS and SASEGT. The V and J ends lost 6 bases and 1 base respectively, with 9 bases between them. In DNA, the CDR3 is TGTGCCAGCAGGTCCGACAGGAACACTGAAGCTTTCTTT. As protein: CASRSDRNTEAFF.

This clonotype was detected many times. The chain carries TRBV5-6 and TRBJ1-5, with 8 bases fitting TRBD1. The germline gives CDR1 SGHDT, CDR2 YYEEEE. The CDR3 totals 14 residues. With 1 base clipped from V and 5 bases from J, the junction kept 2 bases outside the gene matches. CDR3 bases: TGTGCCAGCAGCTTGTCAGGGGGCGATCAGCCCCAGCATTTT. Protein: CASSLSGGDQPQHF.

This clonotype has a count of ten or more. As DNA, the CDR3 is TGCGCCAGCAGCTTTCTTGGGAGTGCAGATACGCAGTATTTT. The encoded protein is CASSFLGSADTQYF. V usage is TRBV5-1 and J usage is TRBJ2-3, with D tentatively TRBD2 (5 bases). With 2 bases removed from V and 4 bases from J, the gap between germline ends came to 11 bases. The CDR3 is made up of 14 amino acids. Germline loops: CDR1 SGHRS, CDR2 YFSETQ.

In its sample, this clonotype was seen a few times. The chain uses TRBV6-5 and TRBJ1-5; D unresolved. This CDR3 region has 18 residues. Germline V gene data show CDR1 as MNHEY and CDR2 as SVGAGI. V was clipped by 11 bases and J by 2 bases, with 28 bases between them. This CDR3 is CASGGTRRIQGGNQPQHF. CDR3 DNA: TGTGCCTCGGGCGGTACCAGGAGAATCCAAGGCGGCAATCAGCCCCAGCATTTT.

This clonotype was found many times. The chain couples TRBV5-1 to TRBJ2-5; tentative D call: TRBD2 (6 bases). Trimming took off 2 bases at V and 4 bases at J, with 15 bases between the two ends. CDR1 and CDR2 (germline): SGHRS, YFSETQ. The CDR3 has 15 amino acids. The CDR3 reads CASSFLGSGVETQYF. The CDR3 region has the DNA TGCGCCAGCAGCTTTTTGGGTAGCGGCGTAGAGACCCAGTACTTC.

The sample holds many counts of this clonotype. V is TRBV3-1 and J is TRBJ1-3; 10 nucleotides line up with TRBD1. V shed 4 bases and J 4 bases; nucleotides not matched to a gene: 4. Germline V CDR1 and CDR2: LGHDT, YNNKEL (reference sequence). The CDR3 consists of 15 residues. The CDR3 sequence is CASSLGTGAGNTIYF. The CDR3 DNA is TGTGCCAGCAGCCTCGGGACAGGGGCCGGAAACACCATATATTTT. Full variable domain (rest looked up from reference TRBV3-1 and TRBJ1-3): DTAVSQTPKYLVTQMGNDKSIKCEQNLGHDTMYWYKQDSKKFLKIMFSYNNKELIINETVPNRFSPKSPDKAHLNLHINSLELGDSAVYFCASSLGTGAGNTIYFGEGSWLTVV.

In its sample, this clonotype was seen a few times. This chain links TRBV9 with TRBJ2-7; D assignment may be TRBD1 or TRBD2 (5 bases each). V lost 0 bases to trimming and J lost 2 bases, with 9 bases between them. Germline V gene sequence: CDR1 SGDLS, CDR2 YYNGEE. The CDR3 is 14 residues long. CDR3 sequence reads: CASSVVGTTYEQYF. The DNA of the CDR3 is TGTGCCAGCAGCGTAGTAGGGACCACCTACGAGCAGTACTTC.

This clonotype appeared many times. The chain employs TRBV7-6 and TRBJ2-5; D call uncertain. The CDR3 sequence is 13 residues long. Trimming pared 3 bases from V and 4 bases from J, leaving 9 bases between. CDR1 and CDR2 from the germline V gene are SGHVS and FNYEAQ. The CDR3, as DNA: TGTGCCAGCAGCTTCCAGGTGGGAGAGACCCAGTACTTC. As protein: CASSFQVGETQYF.

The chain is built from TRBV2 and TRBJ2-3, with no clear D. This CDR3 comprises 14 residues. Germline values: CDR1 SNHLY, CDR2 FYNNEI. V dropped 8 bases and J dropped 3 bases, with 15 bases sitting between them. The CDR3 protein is CASLTTERTDTQYF. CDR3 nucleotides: TGTGCCAGCCTCACCACGGAGAGGACAGATACGCAGTATTTT.

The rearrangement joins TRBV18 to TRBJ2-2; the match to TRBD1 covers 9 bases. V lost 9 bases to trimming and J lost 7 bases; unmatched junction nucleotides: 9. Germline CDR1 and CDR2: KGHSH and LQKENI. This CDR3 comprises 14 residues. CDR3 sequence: CASPGQGSFGELFF. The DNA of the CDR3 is TGTGCCAGTCCGGGACAGGGAAGTTTCGGGGAGCTGTTTTTT.

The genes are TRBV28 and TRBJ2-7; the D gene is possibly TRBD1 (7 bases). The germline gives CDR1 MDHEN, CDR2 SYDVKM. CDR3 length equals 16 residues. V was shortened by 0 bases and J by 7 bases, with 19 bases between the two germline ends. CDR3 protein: CASSLWGQGGRQEQYF. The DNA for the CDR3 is TGTGCCAGCAGTTTATGGGGCCAGGGGGGTCGGCAGGAGCAGTACTTC.

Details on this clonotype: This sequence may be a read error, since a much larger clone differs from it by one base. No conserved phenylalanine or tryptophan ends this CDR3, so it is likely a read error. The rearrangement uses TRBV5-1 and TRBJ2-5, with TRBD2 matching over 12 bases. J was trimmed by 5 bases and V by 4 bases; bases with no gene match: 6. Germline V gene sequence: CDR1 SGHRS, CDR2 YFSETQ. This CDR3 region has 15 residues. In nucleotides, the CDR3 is TGCGCCAGCAGCCCCGGACTAGCGGGGCGGGAGACCCAGTACCTC. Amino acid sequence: CASSPGLAGRETQYL.

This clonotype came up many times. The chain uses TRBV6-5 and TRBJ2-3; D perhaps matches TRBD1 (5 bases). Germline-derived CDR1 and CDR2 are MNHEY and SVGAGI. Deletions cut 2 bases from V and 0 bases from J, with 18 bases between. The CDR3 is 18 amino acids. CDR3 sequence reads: CASSYPHGHSSSTDTQYF. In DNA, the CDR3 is TGTGCCAGCAGTTACCCACATGGACATTCTTCTAGCACAGATACGCAGTATTTT.